A selection of T cell receptor beta chains follows, all from one sample in a study of T cell responses to AZD1222 COVID-19 vaccine. The table came from immunoSEQ multiplex PCR; TCRdb's copy has only in-frame clones and leaves some out. Of 120,000 or so clones in the sample, about 87% were seen once. Sequenced material: peripheral blood, taken 28 days after the second AZD1222 dose. Receptor source: an adult who received the AZD1222 COVID-19 vaccine. CDR3s include the opening cysteine and the closing phenylalanine or tryptophan. A D gene is named only where the DNA matches it firmly. Size is stated for part of the rows, as once, few or many counts, or as a class when the clone is expanded.

clone_size	d_call	v_call	j_call	cdr3_nt	cdr3_aa
.	TRBD1	TRBV27	TRBJ2-5	TGTGCCAGCAGTCCCGACCGCCGACAGGGCCAAGAGACCCAGTACTTC	CASSPDRRQGQETQYF
.	.	TRBV5-1	TRBJ1-3	TGCGCCAGCAGCTTGGAGGCAGGTCACTCTGGAAACACCATATATTTT	CASSLEAGHSGNTIYF
.	.	TRBV25-1	TRBJ2-7	TGTGCCAGCAGCCTGGACGGGGTTGGGAGCTACGAGCAGTACTTC	CASSLDGVGSYEQYF
.	.	TRBV12-5	TRBJ2-2	TGTGCTAGTGGTGGGCCGACAGGGAACACCGGGGAGCTGTTTTTT	CASGGPTGNTGELFF
once	.	TRBV11-3	TRBJ2-2	TGTGCCAGCAGCCGACTTAGGGGAAACACCGGGGAGCTGTTTTTT	CASSRLRGNTGELFF
medium-sized	TRBD2	TRBV28	TRBJ2-7	TGTGCCAGCAGTTTTTGGTTTGGACTAGCGGGAAATTTGGGGTACGAGCAGTACTTC	CASSFWFGLAGNLGYEQYF
.	TRBD2	TRBV18	TRBJ2-5	TGTGCCAGCTCACCAGGAGCGGGAGGGGCGGAGACCCAGTACTTC	CASSPGAGGAETQYF
.	.	TRBV11-2	TRBJ2-7	TGTGCCAGCAGCTTAGACTGGGCCGGAGAGCAGTACTTC	CASSLDWAGEQYF
.	TRBD2	TRBV11-3	TRBJ2-1	TGTGCCAGCAGCTCCGGGACTAGCGGGAGCTTCTATGAGCAGTTCTTC	CASSSGTSGSFYEQFF
.	TRBD2	TRBV28	TRBJ2-7	TGTGCCAGCAGGACCGGGACTAACCCCTACGAGCAGTACTTC	CASRTGTNPYEQYF
.	TRBD1	TRBV6-2/TRBV6-3	TRBJ1-2	TGTGCCAGCAGCCTAAGTCCCGGGACAGGTTATGGCTACACCTTC	CASSLSPGTGYGYTF
.	.	TRBV12-3/TRBV12-4	TRBJ2-7	TGTGCCAGCAGTCTTCGATTGGCTTACGAGCAGTACTTC	CASSLRLAYEQYF
.	TRBD1	TRBV5-4	TRBJ1-2	TGTGCCAGCAGCTTAGGACAGGATAACTATGGCTACACCTTC	CASSLGQDNYGYTF
.	.	TRBV7-7	TRBJ1-1	TGTGCTAGCAGCCGGGGACAGAACACTGAAGCTTTCTTT	CASSRGQNTEAFF
.	TRBD1	TRBV5-1	TRBJ1-6	TGCGCCAGCAGGGGACAGGGGGACGGAAATTCACCCCTCCACTTT	CASRGQGDGNSPLHF
.	TRBD2	TRBV7-7	TRBJ2-1	TGTGCCAGCAGCCCGGTCGGGACTACCTACAATGAGCAGTTCTTC	CASSPVGTTYNEQFF
.	TRBD1	TRBV7-6	TRBJ1-2	TGTGCCAGCAGCTTGGGGACAGGGGGCGGCTATGGCTACACCTTC	CASSLGTGGGYGYTF
.	TRBD2	TRBV9	TRBJ2-3	TGTGCCAGCAAGACCCCGGGGGGGGAGACGCAGTATTTT	CASKTPGGETQYF
.	.	TRBV5-8	TRBJ1-2	TGTGCCAGCAGCCAGACGGACGGAAGGGGTAACTATGGCTACACCTTC	CASSQTDGRGNYGYTF
.	TRBD1	TRBV19	TRBJ1-2	TGTGCCAGTACCGCCGGGACAGGGGTGTACTATGGCTACACCTTC	CASTAGTGVYYGYTF
.	TRBD2	TRBV25-1	TRBJ2-1	TGTGCCAGCGGGGAGACTAGCGGGAGTTTGTCCTACAATGAGCAGTTCTTC	CASGETSGSLSYNEQFF
.	TRBD1	TRBV9	TRBJ2-3	TGTGCCAGCAGCGTAACAGGGGGCAAAGATACGCAGTATTTT	CASSVTGGKDTQYF
few	TRBD1	TRBV27	TRBJ1-5	TGTGCCAGCAGTACCCGGACAGGGGATCAGCCCCAGCATTTT	CASSTRTGDQPQHF
.	.	TRBV10-3	TRBJ1-1	TGTGCCATCAGTGAGTCGGACCTTATATTGAACACTGAAGCTTTCTTT	CAISESDLILNTEAFF
.	TRBD2	TRBV7-8	TRBJ2-1	TGTGCCAGCAGCTTAGCCTACACTAGCGGGAGTGGCGGTCAGTTCTTC	CASSLAYTSGSGGQFF
once	.	TRBV6-2/TRBV6-3	TRBJ1-4	TGTGCCAGCAGTTTATCTGAAAAACTGTTTTTT	CASSLSEKLFF
.	TRBD1	TRBV6-5	TRBJ2-3	TGTGCCAGCAACAGACAGGGGTGGGATACGCAGTATTTT	CASNRQGWDTQYF
.	TRBD2	TRBV4-1	TRBJ2-3	TGCGCCAGCAGCCAGGTAGCGGGCCTGCCGACGCAGTATTTT	CASSQVAGLPTQYF
once	.	TRBV6-1	TRBJ1-2	TGTGCCAGCAGTGAAGCGCACCGCCCTAACTATGGCTACACCTTC	CASSEAHRPNYGYTF
many	.	TRBV9	TRBJ1-3	TGTGCCAGCAGCGTAGAGGGATCCGAGGGCTACTCTGGAAACACCATATATTTT	CASSVEGSEGYSGNTIYF
.	.	TRBV7-9	TRBJ1-1	TGTGCCAGCAGCCCGGGACTTAACACTGAAGCTTTCTTT	CASSPGLNTEAFF
.	.	TRBV28	TRBJ2-7	TGTGCCAGCGCTCGGGACTCCTACGAGCAGTACTTC	CASARDSYEQYF
.	TRBD1	TRBV27	TRBJ2-7	TGTGCCAGTAGGGACAGGGATACCTCCTACGAGCAGTACTTC	CASRDRDTSYEQYF
.	.	TRBV24-1	TRBJ2-5	TGTGCCACCAGTGATTCGGGTTTCCAAGAGACCCAGTACTTC	CATSDSGFQETQYF
.	.	TRBV3-1/TRBV3-2	TRBJ1-3	TGTGCCAGCAGTACTCCACTCTCAGGAGGCACCATATATTTT	CASSTPLSGGTIYF
.	.	TRBV5-4	TRBJ2-3	TGTGCCAGCAGCCTTAGGTCTACACAAACAGATACGCAGTATTTT	CASSLRSTQTDTQYF
.	.	TRBV24-1	TRBJ2-3	TGTGCCACCAGTGATTTGCCGACAGCCCCTGCCACAGATACGCAGTATTTT	CATSDLPTAPATDTQYF
.	.	TRBV7-9	TRBJ1-2	TGTGCCAGCAGCCGGGACGGTACTAACTATGGCTACACCTTC	CASSRDGTNYGYTF
.	.	TRBV29-1	TRBJ1-6	TGCAGCGCCCAAAGCTCCTATAATTCACCCCTCCACTTT	CSAQSSYNSPLHF